This TCR beta chain was sequenced during a study of cytomegalovirus exposure and HLA in healthy donors. Study-wide points: Later analysis revealed greater clonal expansion in HLA-associated TCR beta chains than in equally common others.

Vbeta (60) and Jbeta (13) primers were used in the PCR. The protocol was immunoSEQ multiplex PCR, while the TCRdb copy is restricted to in-frame clones and leaves out a portion. The top ten clones hold 2% to 2.5% of a sample with over 100,000 clones, roughly 76% of them seen once. Points on this clone: The antigen is undetermined.

Germline V CDR1 and CDR2: KGHSH, LQKENI. The CDR3 loop spans 17 amino acids. The V end was cut by 6 bases, the J end by 3 bases, with 20 bases between. The gene calls are TRBV18 and TRBJ2-2; no firm D call. The sequence was obtained from a man aged 25-40 years in good health and CMV-seronegative. Specimen: PBMCs. The CDR3 is CASSLNQPGADTGELFF. The CDR3 nucleotides are TGTGCCAGCTCCTTAAACCAGCCGGGTGCGGACACCGGGGAGCTGTTTTTT.